The 23 T cell receptor beta chains listed next were all sequenced from one sample in a study of vaccination and CD4 T cells after COVID-19. Sample treatment: roughly ten-day PBMC culture with coronavirus spike peptide pools or control peptides (ViraFEST assay). Researchers used the Oncomine TCR Beta short-read assay to sequence DNA from cultured CD4+ T cells. TCRdb fed the PCR reads into MiXCR, producing one record per CDR3 protein. Of about 13,000 distinct CDR3 sequences listed, more than 70% were seen once; the top ten hold roughly 31%. Their recognized antigens are unknown. The sample taken for sequencing was CD4+ T cells from blood, cultured in vitro. These receptors all stem from a human donor who had recovered from COVID-19.

The chain joins TRBV10-1 to TRBJ2-7; the D is unclear. Germline V gene sequence: CDR1 WNHNN, CDR2 SYGVQD (reference sequence). Trimming left V 4 bases short and J 4 bases short, with 8 bases between. This CDR3 spans 12 amino acids. In nucleotides, the CDR3 is TGCGCCAGCAGTGTCAATTCTTACGAGCAGTACTTC. Encoded protein: CASSVNSYEQYF.

The V call is TRBV20-1, the J call TRBJ1-1; 9 bases are shared with TRBD1. The CDR3 sequence is 14 residues long. V lost 5 bases to trimming and J lost 1 base; unmatched junction nucleotides: 5. Germline V gene lookup returns CDR1 DFQATT and CDR2 SNEGSKA (reference sequence). In nucleotides, the CDR3 is TGCAGTGCTGCGCCGGGACAGGGGAACACTGAAGCTTTCTTT. This sequence encodes CSAAPGQGNTEAFF.

The chain is built from TRBV5-4 and TRBJ2-7; no clear D gene. The CDR3 is 14 amino acids. Germline V gives CDR1 SGHNT, CDR2 YYREEE (reference sequence). V gave up 0 bases and J gave up 2 bases, with 9 bases separating them. In DNA, the CDR3 is TGTGCCAGCAGCTTGGCCGAACCAGCCTACGAGCAGTACTTC. It codes for CASSLAEPAYEQYF.

This clonotype was observed once. J is TRBJ1-2 and V is TRBV15; D is unclear. With 5 bases removed from V and 0 bases from J, the gap between germline ends came to 13 bases. The CDR3 is 15 residues long. Germline lookup yields CDR1 LNHNV and CDR2 YYDKDF (reference sequence). CDR3 DNA sequence: TGTGCCACCAGCCCTGGGCGCGGGTCTAACTATGGCTACACCTTC. This gives the protein CATSPGRGSNYGYTF.

The chain employs TRBV20-1 and TRBJ2-1; D perhaps matches TRBD2 (6 bases). CDR1 and CDR2 from the germline V gene are DFQATT and SNEGSKA (reference sequence). V lost 2 bases, J lost 0 bases, and 14 bases lay in between. This CDR3 is built from 16 residues. The DNA for the CDR3 is TGCAGTGCTAGATACCAGCGGGCAAGCTCCTACAATGAGCAGTTCTTC. Residues: CSARYQRASSYNEQFF.

CDR3 sequence (DNA): TGTGCCAGCAGTACATCTAGCGGGAGGGGCGAGCAGTACTTC. The encoded protein is CASSTSSGRGEQYF. The rearrangement joins TRBV6-1 to TRBJ2-7; the match to TRBD2 covers 12 bases. Germline assignment: CDR1 MNHNS and CDR2 SASEGT. There are 14 residues in the CDR3. V lost 5 bases, J lost 6 bases, and 5 bases stayed unmatched.

The J gene is TRBJ1-2, the V gene TRBV20-1; 7 bases line up with TRBD1. This CDR3 is built from 12 residues. The germline V gene has CDR1 DFQATT and CDR2 SNEGSKA (reference sequence). V gave up 6 bases and J gave up 4 bases; unmatched junction bases: 5. CDR3 region: CSAAGTAYGYTF. Here the CDR3 DNA reads TGCAGTGCCGCCGGGACAGCCTATGGCTACACCTTC.

This chain links TRBV6-1 with TRBJ1-1, with D maybe TRBD1 (5 bases). The V end lost 8 bases, the J end lost 0 bases, and 10 bases lay between the germline ends. The germline gives CDR1 MNHNS, CDR2 SASEGT. The CDR3 loop spans 13 amino acids. This CDR3 reads CASVRQMNTEAFF. For the CDR3, the DNA is TGTGCCAGCGTCCGACAGATGAACACTGAAGCTTTCTTT.

This chain uses TRBV4-3 with TRBJ2-3, with a weak D call TRBD2 (6 bases). CDR1 and CDR2 (germline): LGHNA, YSLEER. CDR3 length: 18 amino acids. V lost 0 bases and J 2 bases, leaving 18 bases between the germline ends. CDR3 coding DNA: TGCGCCAGCAGCCAAGAGGGGGGACTCCAGCTTCCCACAGATACGCAGTATTTT. Its protein product is CASSQEGGLQLPTDTQYF.

The V call is TRBV12-3 or TRBV12-4, the J call TRBJ1-5, with D tentatively TRBD1 (5 bases). The CDR3 contains 15 residues. V was cut by 2 bases and J by 5 bases, with 13 bases left in between. The CDR3 loop reads CASSLQGGWYQPQHF. CDR3 coding DNA: TGTGCCAGCAGTTTACAGGGAGGGTGGTATCAGCCCCAGCATTTT.

DNA for the CDR3: TGTGCCAGCAGCCCCTACGGGGGGGAGCAGTTCTTC. Translating it yields CASSPYGGEQFF. The J gene is TRBJ2-1, the V gene TRBV7-3; 7 nucleotides agree with TRBD2. CDR3 length: 12 residues. The germline V gene has CDR1 SGHTA and CDR2 FQGTGA. The V segment lost 5 bases and the J segment 10 bases; nucleotides outside the gene matches: 5. Full variable domain (outside the CDR3, taken from reference TRBV7-3 and TRBJ2-1): GAGVSQTPSNKVTEKGKYVELRCDPISGHTALYWYRQSLGQGPEFLIYFQGTGAADDSGLPNDRFFAVRPEGSVSTLKIQRTERGDSAVYLCASSPYGGEQFFGPGTRLTVL.

V usage is TRBV11-3 and J usage is TRBJ1-1; D ambiguous. V gave up 4 bases and J gave up 0 bases, with 15 bases separating them. Germline CDR1 reads SGHNT; CDR2 reads YENEEA. This CDR3 is 16 amino acids long. DNA for the CDR3: TGTGCCAGCAGCTCAACGTTGGTTGTCCTGAACACTGAAGCTTTCTTT. It yields the protein CASSSTLVVLNTEAFF.

V gene TRBV20-1 combines with J gene TRBJ1-1; D gene uncertain. V lost 4 bases and J 0 bases, leaving 15 bases between the germline ends. The CDR3 is 15 amino acids. Germline loops: CDR1 DFQATT, CDR2 SNEGSKA (reference sequence). The CDR3 loop is CSATATARMNTEAFF. Written as DNA, the CDR3 is TGCAGTGCTACAGCAACAGCCAGAATGAACACTGAAGCTTTCTTT.

CDR3 DNA sequence: TGTGCCACCTTAGCGGGAGGGACCTACAATGAGCAGTTCTTC. Its protein is CATLAGGTYNEQFF. The V gene is TRBV10-3, the J gene TRBJ2-1, with TRBD2 matching over 11 bases. Unmatched junction bases numbered 4, after V lost 10 bases and J lost 2 bases. The CDR3 runs to 14 residues. Germline-derived CDR1 and CDR2 are ENHRY and SYGVKD.

The rearrangement links TRBV6-4 to TRBJ1-6, with 8 nucleotides matching TRBD1. The CDR3 is made up of 14 amino acids. With 4 bases clipped from V and 10 bases from J, the junction kept 6 bases outside the gene matches. The germline CDR1 and CDR2 sequences are MRHNA and SNTAGT. The CDR3 reads CASSATGGRSPLHF. CDR3 DNA: TGTGCCAGCAGTGCAACAGGGGGTCGCTCACCCCTCCACTTT.

The chain couples TRBV6-1 to TRBJ1-2; TRBD1 matches 9 bases. Germline trimming cut 6 bases from V and 7 bases from J; bases unmatched to any gene: 12. The V gene's germline CDR1 is MNHNS and CDR2 SASEGT. The CDR3 runs to 15 residues. The chain's CDR3 is CASRLSQGASPGYTF. Written as DNA, the CDR3 is TGTGCCAGCAGACTTTCACAGGGGGCGTCACCTGGCTACACCTTC.

CDR3 loop: CAISESQGRETQYF. The DNA for the CDR3 is TGTGCCATCAGTGAGTCGCAGGGGCGAGAGACCCAGTACTTC. V usage is TRBV10-3 and J usage is TRBJ2-5, with a possible D match to TRBD1 (6 bases). The germline CDR1 and CDR2 sequences are ENHRY and SYGVKD. The CDR3 sequence is 14 residues long. Deletions cut 0 bases from V and 4 bases from J, with 9 bases between.

The chain has TRBV6-5 and TRBJ1-1; no firm D call. Germline V gene data show CDR1 as MNHEY and CDR2 as SVGAGI. V lost 0 bases and J lost 0, with 8 bases in between. The CDR3 has 15 residues. The chain's CDR3 is CASSYSTGMNTEAFF. DNA for the CDR3: TGTGCCAGCAGTTACTCGACCGGGATGAACACTGAAGCTTTCTTT.

V gene TRBV6-2 or TRBV6-3 combines with J gene TRBJ2-2; TRBD2 matches 15 bases. The CDR3 contains 18 residues. V lost 6 bases, J lost 5 bases, and 10 bases stayed unmatched. Germline V CDR1 and CDR2: MNHEY, SVGEGT. The CDR3 nucleotides are TGTGCCAGCAGCCCACCGGGACTAGCGGGAGGCGGAACCGGGGAGCTGTTTTTT. Its translation is CASSPPGLAGGGTGELFF.

This rearrangement joins TRBV19 to TRBJ2-1; 8 bases map to TRBD1. Germline loops: CDR1 LNHDA, CDR2 SQIVND (reference sequence). This CDR3 contains 15 residues. With V trimmed by 5 bases and J by 1 base, 4 bases remained unmatched. The DNA of the CDR3 is TGTGCCAGTAGTCGGGGACAGGTATCCTACAATGAGCAGTTCTTC. Its protein is CASSRGQVSYNEQFF.

The chain joins TRBV27 to TRBJ1-2; D is possibly TRBD1 (5 bases). In germline, CDR1 is MNHEY, CDR2 SMNVEV (reference sequence). The CDR3 extends over 17 amino acids. Trimming cost V 3 bases and J 3 bases, with 20 bases left between them. For the CDR3, the DNA is TGTGCCAGCAGTTTGGGAAGAAGGGGTAATGTTGACTATGGCTACACCTTC. Residues: CASSLGRRGNVDYGYTF.

The chain links TRBV20-1 to TRBJ1-2, with 9 nucleotides matching TRBD1. Looked up from germline, CDR1 is DFQATT and CDR2 is SNEGSKA (reference sequence). V was pared by 6 bases and J by 4 bases, with 9 bases of the junction left unmatched. The CDR3 has 14 amino acids. The CDR3 spells CSAPRQDRGYGYTF. CDR3 DNA: TGCAGTGCACCACGTCAGGACAGGGGCTATGGCTACACCTTC.

This clonotype has a handful of counts. The chain has TRBV6-5 and TRBJ2-3, with D maybe TRBD1 (6 bases). CDR1 and CDR2 from the germline V gene are MNHEY and SVGAGI. The CDR3 is 20 amino acids. V was shortened by 2 bases and J by 4 bases, with 28 bases between the two germline ends. CDR3 DNA: TGTGCCAGCAGTTACGGCCTCTCTTCTTATCCCCTAGGGGGTCCAGATACGCAGTATTTT. It codes for CASSYGLSSYPLGGPDTQYF.